This paragraph covers one T cell receptor (beta chain) sequence. The antigen remains unidentified. The assay was immunoSEQ multiplex PCR, and TCRdb's table has in-frame clones only and misses some. The table shows about 980,000 clones, with over 60% occurring only once. CDR1 and CDR2 from the germline V gene are SGHNT and YYREEE (reference sequence). Between the trimmed V and J ends, which lost 3 bases and 3 bases, there was a span of 14 bases. The CDR3 spans 15 residues. This record comes from a study of shared clonotypes between healthy human individuals. Study conclusions and caveats: Estimated clonotype richness was generally higher in naive than memory subsets.

This sequence joins TRBV5-4 and TRBJ2-3, with D perhaps given as TRBD1 or TRBD2 (5 bases each). The receptor's source is a man younger than 30 in good health. Sequences were obtained from memory CD4+ T cells sorted from blood. Regarding subset: CD45RA-negative fraction. CDR3 loop: CASSWGRLMTDTQYF. CDR3 bases: TGTGCCAGCAGCTGGGGACGCTTGATGACAGATACGCAGTATTTT.